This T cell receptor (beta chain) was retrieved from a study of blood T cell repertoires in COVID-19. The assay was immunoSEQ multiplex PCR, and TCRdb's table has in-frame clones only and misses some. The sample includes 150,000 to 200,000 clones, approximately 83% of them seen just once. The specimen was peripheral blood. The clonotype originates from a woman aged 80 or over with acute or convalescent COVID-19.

The CDR3 DNA follows: TGTGCCAGCAGCGTCCCAGGGAGGGGTGAAAAACTGTTTTTT. As protein: CASSVPGRGEKLFF. This chain uses TRBV28 with TRBJ1-4, with D perhaps TRBD1 (5 bases). CDR1 and CDR2 from the germline V gene are MDHEN and SYDVKM. This CDR3 comprises 14 residues. With 6 bases removed from V and 7 bases from J, the gap between germline ends came to 15 bases.